The 3 T cell receptor beta chains given below trace back to one sample, sequenced in a study of blood T cell repertoires in COVID-19. The table came from immunoSEQ multiplex PCR; TCRdb's copy has only in-frame clones and leaves some out. The data hold approximately 330,000 clones, with almost 90% observed a single time. The sample consisted of peripheral blood. These receptors came from a woman aged 40 to 50 with COVID-19, enrolled during active disease.

The chain employs TRBV11-2 and TRBJ1-1, with D uncertain. The V end lost 5 bases, the J end lost 3 bases, and 16 bases lay between the germline ends. This CDR3 contains 15 residues. CDR1 SGHAT and CDR2 FQNNGV come from the germline V gene. Here the CDR3 reads CASSPYRSLDTEAFF. CDR3 in DNA: TGTGCCAGCAGCCCATACCGTAGTTTGGACACTGAAGCTTTCTTT.

The V and J genes are TRBV7-9 and TRBJ1-2; possible D gene TRBD1, 6 bases. With 0 bases removed from V and 4 bases from J, the gap between germline ends came to 12 bases. This CDR3 is 15 amino acids long. CDR1 is SEHNR, CDR2 FQNEAQ, per germline (reference sequence). In DNA form, the CDR3 reads TGTGCCAGCAGCTTAGCGCGGGGGCAGGGCTATGGCTACACCTTC. Translated: CASSLARGQGYGYTF.

The rearrangement uses TRBV14 and TRBJ1-2; D might be TRBD1 (5 bases). The CDR3 sequence is 13 residues long. Trimming removed 1 base at V and 8 bases at J, with 11 bases between. Germline loops: CDR1 SGHDN, CDR2 FVKESK. The DNA for the CDR3 is TGTGCCAGCAGCCAAGCAGGGTTGGGGGGCTACACCTTC. Translated: CASSQAGLGGYTF.